This T cell receptor beta chain appears in the sequencing data of a study of Graves' ophthalmopathy and Graves' hyperthyroidism. Many counts were recorded for this clonotype. The authors amplified TCR beta CDR3 regions, and they did so from RNA transcripts for repertoire sequencing. Following a first-round RT-PCR that used HTBI primers, a second-round multiplex PCR was carried out. TCRdb called the multiplex PCR reads again in MiXCR, with one record for every CDR3 protein. The table has about 480,000 distinct CDR3 sequences, around an eighth seen once; the top ten hold around 9.8%. This CDR3 is built from 13 residues. Germline values: CDR1 MNHNS, CDR2 SASEGT. Trimming removed 4 bases from V and 6 bases from J, with 12 bases in between.

The chain recombines TRBV6-1 with TRBJ1-2; D not certain. The origin of this receptor is a woman aged 25 to 39 with Graves' ophthalmopathy. Sequenced sample: blood. The CDR3 DNA is TGTGCCAGCAGTGTAGGGTCCTGGGATGGCTACACCTTC. Its protein product is CASSVGSWDGYTF.